The next 24 T cell receptor beta chains were all read from a single sample in a study of blood T cell repertoires in COVID-19. Repertoires were generated with immunoSEQ multiplex PCR, while TCRdb's copy carries only in-frame clones and drops some. The data contain about 110,000 clones, less than 90% of them singletons. Sequenced sample: peripheral blood. The origin of the receptors is a man between 45 and 60 years old with acute or convalescent COVID-19.

The chain uses TRBV7-3 and TRBJ1-1; D remains ambiguous. Germline V lookup: CDR1 SGHTA, CDR2 FQGTGA. Between the trimmed V and J ends, which lost 3 bases and 1 base, there was a span of 9 bases. This CDR3 contains 14 residues. The CDR3 here is CASSLEGSNTEAFF. The CDR3 DNA sequence: TGTGCCAGCAGCTTGGAGGGTTCGAACACTGAAGCTTTCTTT.

The rearrangement uses TRBV19 and TRBJ2-1, with TRBD2 as a possible D gene (6 bases). V was pared by 5 bases and J by 4 bases, with 9 bases between. The germline V gene encodes CDR1 LNHDA and CDR2 SQIVND (reference sequence). The CDR3 runs 13 residues. The CDR3 DNA follows: TGTGCCAGTAGTCCCCGGGAGTACAATGAGCAGTTCTTC. This gives the protein CASSPREYNEQFF.

The chain links TRBV6-5 to TRBJ2-7; tentative D call: TRBD1 (6 bases). The CDR3 runs to 14 residues. Germline CDR1 reads MNHEY; CDR2 reads SVGAGI. V lost 7 bases to trimming and J lost 5 bases, with 18 bases between them. The CDR3 here is CASTGASWGHEQYF. The CDR3, as DNA: TGTGCCAGCACTGGTGCGTCGTGGGGGCACGAGCAGTACTTC.

The sample holds a few counts of this clone. The chain combines TRBV7-9 with TRBJ1-4; D remains ambiguous. In germline, CDR1 is SEHNR, CDR2 FQNEAQ (reference sequence). The germline V and J ends were trimmed by 1 base and 5 bases, with 8 bases remaining between them. This CDR3 region has 14 residues. In DNA form, the CDR3 reads TGTGCCAGCAGCTTAGAAGACATAAATGAAAAACTGTTTTTT. This sequence encodes CASSLEDINEKLFF.

The rearrangement joins TRBV6-1 to TRBJ1-4; the D is unclear. CDR3 length: 15 amino acids. Germline V gives CDR1 MNHNS, CDR2 SASEGT. Trimming took off 2 bases at V and 8 bases at J, with 15 bases between the two ends. CDR3 DNA sequence: TGTGCCAGCAGTGAATTTGATAGGAGTATCGAAAAACTGTTTTTT. As protein: CASSEFDRSIEKLFF.

A single count supports this clone. The chain links TRBV24-1 to TRBJ2-2; 9 bases agree with TRBD1. From germline, CDR1 is KGHDR and CDR2 SFDVKD. Trimming cost V 4 bases and J 5 bases; bases outside gene matches: 10. The CDR3 has 17 amino acids. As DNA, the CDR3 is TGTGCCACCAGTGACCACCAGACAGGGGGATTGACCGGGGAGCTGTTTTTT. It is translated as CATSDHQTGGLTGELFF.

The chain carries TRBV5-1 and TRBJ1-1; 7 bases align to TRBD1. The CDR3 totals 13 residues. Germline CDR1 is SGHRS and CDR2 is YFSETQ. The ends lost 7 bases at V and 4 bases at J; junction bases unmatched: 7. This chain's CDR3 is CASARDRFTEAFF. The CDR3 bases are TGCGCCAGCGCTAGGGACAGATTCACTGAAGCTTTCTTT. The whole variable domain, filled in from reference TRBV5-1 and TRBJ1-1, reads KAGVTQTPRYLIKTRGQQVTLSCSPISGHRSVSWYQQTPGQGLQFLFEYFSETQRNKGNFPGRFSGRQFSNSRSEMNVSTLELGDSALYLCASARDRFTEAFFGQGTRLTVV.

The genes are TRBV18 and TRBJ1-5; 11 bases are shared with TRBD1. From germline, CDR1 is KGHSH and CDR2 LQKENI. The CDR3 extends over 18 amino acids. With V trimmed by 1 base and J by 6 bases, 11 bases remained unmatched. CDR3: CASSPRFTGTGGGQPQHF. CDR3 DNA sequence: TGTGCCAGCTCACCACGGTTCACCGGGACAGGGGGAGGTCAGCCCCAGCATTTT.

The V call is TRBV4-2, the J call TRBJ2-1, with 7 bases fitting TRBD2. The V and J ends lost 4 bases and 0 bases, in that order; junction bases with no gene match: 3. This CDR3 is built from 15 residues. CDR1 is LGHNA and CDR2 is YNFKEQ in the germline V gene. The CDR3 bases are TGTGCCAGCAGCCCCGGGGGGAGCTCCTACAATGAGCAGTTCTTC. Its protein is CASSPGGSSYNEQFF.

This clone has more than one count but fewer than ten. This chain links TRBV2 with TRBJ1-1, with D perhaps matching TRBD1 (6 bases). The CDR3 has 14 residues. The V end lost 2 bases, the J end lost 1 base, and 8 bases lay between the germline ends. The germline CDR1 and CDR2 sequences are SNHLY and FYNNEI. CDR3: CASSETGRNTEAFF. CDR3 coding DNA: TGTGCCAGCAGTGAAACAGGGAGGAACACTGAAGCTTTCTTT.

The genes are TRBV30 and TRBJ1-2; 7 bases agree with TRBD1. V was clipped by 7 bases and J by 3 bases; unmatched bases: 5. The CDR3 sequence is 12 residues long. The V gene's germline CDR1 is GTSNPN and CDR2 SVGIG (reference sequence). The CDR3 is CALDRSYYGYTF. The CDR3 DNA sequence: TGTGCCTTGGACAGGTCCTACTATGGCTACACCTTC.

The gene calls are TRBV5-4 and TRBJ2-7; D is possibly TRBD1 (6 bases). V shed 9 bases and J shed 1 base, with 14 bases lying between them. This CDR3 contains 13 residues. Germline loops: CDR1 SGHNT, CDR2 YYREEE (reference sequence). For the CDR3, the DNA is TGTGCCATTACGTACAGGGATTCCTACGAGCAGTACTTC. It yields the protein CAITYRDSYEQYF.

J is TRBJ2-7 and V is TRBV5-6, with 7 bases aligning to TRBD2. V lost 0 bases to trimming and J lost 4 bases; unmatched junction nucleotides: 4. The CDR3 is made up of 14 amino acids. Germline-derived CDR1 and CDR2 are SGHDT and YYEEEE. The CDR3 bases are TGTGCCAGCAGCTTGGCCGGGACTACTTACGAGCAGTACTTC. It translates to CASSLAGTTYEQYF.

The rearrangement joins TRBV28 to TRBJ2-5, with D maybe TRBD2 (6 bases). Per germline, CDR1 MDHEN and CDR2 SYDVKM. Trimming took off 6 bases at V and 5 bases at J, with 7 bases between the two ends. CDR3 length: 11 amino acids. The CDR3 sequence is CASSGSETQYF. The CDR3 DNA follows: TGTGCCAGCAGCGGGAGCGAGACCCAGTACTTC.

The CDR3 loop reads CTSSHNFDRYGHGYTF. DNA for the CDR3: TGCACCAGCAGCCACAATTTTGACAGGTACGGCCACGGCTACACCTTC. The chain recombines TRBV1 with TRBJ1-2; the table's D call, TRBD1, has no DNA check behind it. TRBV1 corresponds to a pseudogene. The CDR3 consists of 16 residues.

This chain connects TRBV7-6 to TRBJ1-5; D may be TRBD1 (5 bases). Germline CDR1 is SGHVS and CDR2 is FNYEAQ. V lost 3 bases and J lost 2, with 8 bases in between. This CDR3 is 14 amino acids long. The CDR3 loop is CASSLGGRNQPQHF. DNA of the CDR3: TGTGCCAGCAGCTTGGGGGGACGCAATCAGCCCCAGCATTTT.

V usage is TRBV29-1 and J usage is TRBJ2-1; TRBD2 matches 8 bases. CDR1 and CDR2 (germline): SQVTM, ANQGSEA. Trimming took 4 bases from V and 5 from J; bases not matched to a gene: 7. This CDR3 spans 14 amino acids. CDR3 nucleotides: TGCAGCGTTGCAAGCGGGAGACTCCACAATGAGCAGTTCTTC. Protein product: CSVASGRLHNEQFF.

The chain joins TRBV11-3 to TRBJ2-1, with 8 bases that match TRBD1. The CDR3 contains 15 residues. V shed 4 bases and J 4 bases; nucleotides not matched to a gene: 6. Germline CDR1 reads SGHNT; CDR2 reads YENEEA. CDR3 sequence reads: CASSSRTGPYNEQFF. DNA for the CDR3: TGTGCCAGCAGCTCCCGGACAGGGCCTTACAATGAGCAGTTCTTC.

The chain couples TRBV27 to TRBJ2-7; possibly TRBD2 for D (5 bases). Germline assignment: CDR1 MNHEY and CDR2 SMNVEV (reference sequence). V lost 3 bases and J 4 bases, leaving 13 bases between the germline ends. The CDR3 spans 14 residues. The CDR3 here is CASSFTRGGYEQYF. The CDR3 nucleotides read TGTGCCAGCAGTTTTACCCGCGGCGGGTACGAGCAGTACTTC.

This clone has only one observation. The rearrangement joins TRBV2 to TRBJ2-7; TRBD2 aligns across 12 bases. The CDR3 sequence is 18 residues long. V was clipped by 6 bases and J by 6 bases; unmatched bases: 18. Germline-derived CDR1 and CDR2 are SNHLY and FYNNEI. The CDR3 is CASRDKSDRTSGKPEQYF. For the CDR3, the DNA is TGTGCCAGCAGAGACAAATCGGACAGGACTAGCGGGAAACCCGAGCAGTACTTC.

This clone was detected a few times. The CDR3 DNA sequence: TGTGCCAGCAGTTTATCGTCAACTAGCGGGAACACCTACGAGCAGTACTTC. As protein: CASSLSSTSGNTYEQYF. This rearrangement joins TRBV27 to TRBJ2-7; 10 bases fit TRBD2. Germline values: CDR1 MNHEY, CDR2 SMNVEV (reference sequence). V was pared by 0 bases and J by 2 bases, with 7 bases of the junction left unmatched. The CDR3 extends over 17 amino acids.

J is TRBJ2-7 and V is TRBV6-1, with D possibly TRBD2 on 5 matching bases. V was cut by 2 bases and J by 3 bases, with 11 bases left in between. The germline V gene has CDR1 MNHNS and CDR2 SASEGT. This CDR3 region has 14 residues. Written as DNA, the CDR3 is TGTGCCAGCAGTGAAAGGCGTGAGGGCTACGAGCAGTACTTC. It specifies CASSERREGYEQYF.

For the CDR3, the DNA is TGTGCCAGCAGCTTAGAATGGACTTCCCCTACCGAGCAGTACTTC. It yields the protein CASSLEWTSPTEQYF. The chain recombines TRBV11-2 with TRBJ2-7; possibly TRBD2 for D (5 bases). CDR1 and CDR2 from the germline V gene are SGHAT and FQNNGV. The CDR3 has 15 amino acids. V gave up 0 bases and J gave up 6 bases, with 15 bases separating them.

V gene TRBV13 combines with J gene TRBJ2-7, with 9 bases aligning to TRBD2. CDR3 size: 17 residues. In germline, CDR1 is PRHDT, CDR2 FYEKMQ (reference sequence). The J segment lost 2 bases and the V segment lost 0 bases, leaving 8 bases of the junction unmatched. CDR3: CASSLGREGLSAYEQYF. The CDR3 DNA is TGTGCCAGCAGCTTAGGGCGGGAGGGGCTCTCCGCCTACGAGCAGTACTTC.